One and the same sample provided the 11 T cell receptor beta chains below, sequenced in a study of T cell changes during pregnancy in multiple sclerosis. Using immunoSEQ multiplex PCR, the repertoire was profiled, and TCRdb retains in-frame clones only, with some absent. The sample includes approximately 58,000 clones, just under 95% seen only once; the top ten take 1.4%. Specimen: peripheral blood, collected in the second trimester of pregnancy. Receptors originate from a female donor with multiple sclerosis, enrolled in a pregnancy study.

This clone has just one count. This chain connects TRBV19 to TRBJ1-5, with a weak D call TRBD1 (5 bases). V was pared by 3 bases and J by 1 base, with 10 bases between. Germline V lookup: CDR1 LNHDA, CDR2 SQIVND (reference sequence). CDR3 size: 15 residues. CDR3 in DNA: TGTGCCAGTAGTATTTTGGGGCAGAGCAATCAGCCCCAGCATTTT. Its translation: CASSILGQSNQPQHF.

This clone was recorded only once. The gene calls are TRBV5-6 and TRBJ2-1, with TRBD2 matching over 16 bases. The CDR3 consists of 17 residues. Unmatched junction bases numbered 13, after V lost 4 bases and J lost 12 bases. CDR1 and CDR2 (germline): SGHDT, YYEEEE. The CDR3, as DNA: TGTGCCAGCAGCGCACGTCCCGGGACTAGCGGGAGGGCCTCGCAGTTCTTC. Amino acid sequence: CASSARPGTSGRASQFF.

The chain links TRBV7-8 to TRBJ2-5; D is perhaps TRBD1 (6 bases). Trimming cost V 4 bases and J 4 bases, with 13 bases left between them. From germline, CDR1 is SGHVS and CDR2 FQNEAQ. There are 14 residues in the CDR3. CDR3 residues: CASSSTGQRETQYF. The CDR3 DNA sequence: TGTGCCAGCAGCTCGACAGGTCAGCGAGAGACCCAGTACTTC.

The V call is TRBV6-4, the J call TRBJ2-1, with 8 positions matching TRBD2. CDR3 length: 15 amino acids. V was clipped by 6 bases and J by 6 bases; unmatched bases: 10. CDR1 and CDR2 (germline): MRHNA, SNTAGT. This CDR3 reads CASSPSGGPGNEQFF. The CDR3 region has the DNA TGTGCCAGCAGCCCATCGGGAGGGCCGGGCAATGAGCAGTTCTTC.

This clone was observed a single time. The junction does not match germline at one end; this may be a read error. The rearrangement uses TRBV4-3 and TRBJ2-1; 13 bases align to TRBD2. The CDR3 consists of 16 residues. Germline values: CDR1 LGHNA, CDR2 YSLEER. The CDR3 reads CASSQELAGGPNGQFF. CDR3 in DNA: TGCGCCAGCAGCCAAGAACTAGCGGGAGGGCCCAATGGGCAGTTCTTC.

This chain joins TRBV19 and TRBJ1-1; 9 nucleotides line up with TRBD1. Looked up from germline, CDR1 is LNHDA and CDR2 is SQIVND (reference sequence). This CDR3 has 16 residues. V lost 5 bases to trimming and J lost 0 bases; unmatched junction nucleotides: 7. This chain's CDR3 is CASSLSGTGMNTEAFF. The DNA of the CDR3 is TGTGCCAGTAGTCTATCCGGGACAGGGATGAACACTGAAGCTTTCTTT.

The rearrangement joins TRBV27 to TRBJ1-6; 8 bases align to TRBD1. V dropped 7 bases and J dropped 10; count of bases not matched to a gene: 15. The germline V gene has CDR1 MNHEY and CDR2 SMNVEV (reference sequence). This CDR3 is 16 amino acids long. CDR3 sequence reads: CASTTTGAGGYSPLHF. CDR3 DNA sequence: TGTGCCAGCACCACAACGGGGGCAGGGGGCTACTCACCCCTCCACTTT.

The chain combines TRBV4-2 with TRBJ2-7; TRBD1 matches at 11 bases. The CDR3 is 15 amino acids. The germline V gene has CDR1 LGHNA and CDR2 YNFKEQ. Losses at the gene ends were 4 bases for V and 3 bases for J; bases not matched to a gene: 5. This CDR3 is CASSRTGQGGYEQYF. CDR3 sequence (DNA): TGTGCCAGCAGCCGCACGGGACAGGGGGGCTACGAGCAGTACTTC.

In DNA form, the CDR3 reads TGTGCCAGTAATCAGGGCCCCTTCAATGAGCAGTTCTTC. This gives the protein CASNQGPFNEQFF. The chain joins TRBV19 to TRBJ2-1; TRBD1 might be the D (5 bases). CDR1 is LNHDA, CDR2 SQIVND, per germline (reference sequence). V lost 7 bases and J lost 6, with 13 bases in between. The CDR3 extends over 13 amino acids.

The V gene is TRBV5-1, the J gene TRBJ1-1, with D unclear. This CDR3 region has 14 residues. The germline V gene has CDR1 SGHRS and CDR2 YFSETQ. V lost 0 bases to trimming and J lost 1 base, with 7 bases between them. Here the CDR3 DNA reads TGCGCCAGCAGCTTGGGGTCGGGGAACACTGAAGCTTTCTTT. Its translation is CASSLGSGNTEAFF.

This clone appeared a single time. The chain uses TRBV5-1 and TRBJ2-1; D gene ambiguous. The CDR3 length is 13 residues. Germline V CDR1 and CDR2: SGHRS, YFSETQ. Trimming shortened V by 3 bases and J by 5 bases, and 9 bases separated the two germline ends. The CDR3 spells CASSYLQNNEQFF. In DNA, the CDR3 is TGCGCCAGCAGCTACCTACAGAACAATGAGCAGTTCTTC.